This TCR beta chain was profiled in a study of CD8+CD57+ T cells in acquired aplastic anemia. The use of genomic DNA as template underpinned the TCR beta VDJ and CDR3 profiling. A single record per CDR3 protein comes from TCRdb applying MiXCR to the reads. The sample has 65,000 or so distinct CDR3 sequences, under 55% seen once. This TCR derives from a human donor in good health, serving as a control. The sample taken for sequencing was sorted CD4+, CD8+, or CD8+CD57+ T cells (not recorded which) from PBMCs.

CDR3 sequence (DNA): TGTGCCAGCAGCTCTACGGACGGCGGATATGGCTACACCTTC. This encodes CASSSTDGGYGYTF. V is TRBV2 and J is TRBJ1-2; D unclear. Germline values: CDR1 SNHLY, CDR2 FYNNEI. Trimming left V 6 bases short and J 5 bases short, with 16 bases between. The CDR3 has 14 residues.